This is a list of T cell receptor beta chains from one sample in a study of EBV T-cell therapy then PD-1 blockade in nasopharyngeal carcinoma. No antigen has been identified for these receptors. The protocol was immunoSEQ multiplex PCR, while the TCRdb copy is restricted to in-frame clones and leaves out a portion. The sample shows 24,000 or so clones, nearly 85% of them seen only once. This specimen consisted of CD8+ T cells from blood, obtained at approximately day 61 from a patient whose treatment included autologous EBV-specific T cells and nivolumab. Every receptor here comes from a man between 35 and 55 years old with nasopharyngeal carcinoma. Each CDR3 is given with its conserved first and last residue. Clone sizes are given selectively: once, few, many, or a class where the clone is expanded.

TRBJ2-7,NA,TRBV6-1,CASSEASGGAYEQYF
TRBJ1-4,few,TRBV9,CASSKSGSGEKLFF
TRBJ2-1,NA,TRBV5-1,CASSLGPGDYNEQFF
TRBJ2-7,NA,TRBV5-1,CASSGMQRYEQYF
TRBJ1-6,NA,TRBV11-2,CASSSWTESYNSPLHF
TRBJ2-1,NA,TRBV11-3,CASSLGDREFNEQFF
TRBJ2-1,NA,TRBV7-2,CASSLARYRAPYNEQFF
TRBJ2-7,once,TRBV5-4,CASSLAHTYEQYF
TRBJ1-1,NA,TRBV15,CATSSFRGGVDTEAFF
TRBJ1-2,NA,TRBV7-2,CASSHHSTANYGYTF
TRBJ1-1,few,TRBV7-9,CASSFRTGTNFEAFF
TRBJ2-7,NA,TRBV6-5,CASSWTGTYEQYF
TRBJ2-1,NA,TRBV4-3,CASSQYPSGTHEDNEQFF
TRBJ1-2,NA,TRBV24-1,CATSAVDRNYGYTF
TRBJ1-3,NA,TRBV28,CASSFGTVSGNTIYF
TRBJ1-2,NA,TRBV7-9,CASSDGRIQHYGYTF
TRBJ2-7,NA,TRBV3-1/TRBV3-2,CASGHRGLRYEQYF
TRBJ1-1,NA,TRBV4-1,CASSQGQGAGTEAFF
TRBJ2-7,NA,TRBV7-9,CASSSPGGAAYEQYF
TRBJ1-2,once,TRBV7-9,CASSSGTDYGYTF
TRBJ2-1,NA,TRBV28,CASSLTGELAGNEQFF
TRBJ1-5,NA,TRBV12-3/TRBV12-4,CASSHTWNQPQHF
TRBJ2-6,NA,TRBV28,CACRQGFGGANVLTF
TRBJ2-1,NA,TRBV7-6,CASSLGRQGRNNEQFF
TRBJ1-1,NA,TRBV20-1,CSASAGHDTEAFF
TRBJ2-2,NA,TRBV15,CATSDYRFAGELFF
TRBJ1-5,NA,TRBV7-8,CASSLAGISDRAFNQPQHF
TRBJ2-7,NA,TRBV4-1,CASSQDGGTNEQYF